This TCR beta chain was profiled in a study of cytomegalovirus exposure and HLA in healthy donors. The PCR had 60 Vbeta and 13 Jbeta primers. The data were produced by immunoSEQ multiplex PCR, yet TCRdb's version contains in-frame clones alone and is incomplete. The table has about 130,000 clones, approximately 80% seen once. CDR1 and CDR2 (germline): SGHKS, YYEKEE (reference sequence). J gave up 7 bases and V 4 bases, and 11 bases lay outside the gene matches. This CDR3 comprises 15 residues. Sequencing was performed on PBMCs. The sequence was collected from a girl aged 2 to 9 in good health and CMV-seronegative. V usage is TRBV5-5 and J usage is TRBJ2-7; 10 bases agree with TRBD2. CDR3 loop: CASSGELAGLGEQYF. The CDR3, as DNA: TGTGCCAGCAGCGGGGAACTAGCGGGACTGGGAGAGCAGTACTTC.